The 18 T cell receptor beta chains below come from one sample, sequenced in a study of blood T cell repertoires in COVID-19. Some clones are missing from TCRdb's copy, which holds only in-frame ones; the method was immunoSEQ multiplex PCR. Among about 320,000 clones, around 83% were seen once, and the ten largest hold roughly 1.3%. Source material: peripheral blood. These receptors were collected from a woman aged 50 to 60 with acute or convalescent COVID-19.

The V gene is TRBV9, the J gene TRBJ1-2, with D possibly TRBD1 on 6 matching bases. V lost 5 bases and J lost 4, with 12 bases in between. Germline CDR1 and CDR2: SGDLS and YYNGEE. The CDR3 sequence is 13 residues long. This CDR3 reads CASRGGGRYGYTF. The CDR3, as DNA: TGTGCCAGCAGAGGGGGGGGCCGCTATGGCTACACCTTC.

The rearrangement links TRBV19 to TRBJ1-4; 11 bases map to TRBD1. The CDR3 extends over 16 amino acids. Germline CDR1 reads LNHDA; CDR2 reads SQIVND (reference sequence). After removal of 5 bases from V and 6 bases from J, the junction contained 8 bases not matched to a gene. The CDR3 reads CASSARTGGSDEKLFF. In DNA, the CDR3 is TGTGCCAGTAGTGCAAGGACAGGGGGCTCGGATGAAAAACTGTTTTTT.

This clone came up once. The gene calls are TRBV28 and TRBJ1-1; D unresolved. Germline CDR1 and CDR2: MDHEN and SYDVKM. CDR3 length: 13 residues. V lost 8 bases and J 2 bases, leaving 12 bases between the germline ends. The CDR3 region has the DNA TGTGCCAGCGACTCGAATTCAAACACTGAAGCTTTCTTT. Protein sequence: CASDSNSNTEAFF.

This clone was seen a handful of times. Other DNA sequences from this sample encode an identical CDR3 as well. V usage is TRBV5-4 and J usage is TRBJ1-5; the D is unclear. The CDR3 extends over 14 amino acids. Germline CDR1 is SGHNT and CDR2 is YYREEE (reference sequence). The V end lost 0 bases, the J end lost 7 bases, and 11 bases lay between the germline ends. As DNA, the CDR3 is TGTGCCAGCAGCTTGGATGGCGGCCCGCAGCCCCAGCATTTT. It is translated as CASSLDGGPQPQHF.

This chain joins TRBV10-3 and TRBJ1-1; D remains ambiguous. The CDR3 loop spans 13 amino acids. Germline V gene sequence: CDR1 ENHRY, CDR2 SYGVKD. V was trimmed by 0 bases and J by 7 bases, leaving 9 bases between them. The CDR3 spells CAISESSRVEAFF. The DNA of the CDR3 is TGTGCCATCAGTGAGTCTTCGAGGGTTGAAGCTTTCTTT.

This clone was seen just once. In DNA, the CDR3 is TGCGCCGCGGAGGTAGAAAAGGCCTACGAGCAGTACTTC. Its protein product is CAAEVEKAYEQYF. The V call is TRBV10-1, the J call TRBJ2-7; perhaps TRBD2 as D (5 bases). The CDR3 consists of 13 residues. V was pared by 11 bases and J by 2 bases, with 16 bases between. Germline CDR1 reads WNHNN; CDR2 reads SYGVQD (reference sequence).

The V call is TRBV2, the J call TRBJ2-1, with 8 bases that match TRBD1. This CDR3 has 14 amino acids. V trimming: 8 bases; J trimming: 8 bases; junction bases outside the gene matches: 11. Per the germline V gene, CDR1 is SNHLY and CDR2 is FYNNEI. The CDR3 loop is CASVLGQGADEQFF. The CDR3 bases are TGTGCCAGCGTGCTGGGGCAGGGGGCTGATGAGCAGTTCTTC.

V is TRBV6-6 and J is TRBJ2-5; 7 nucleotides line up with TRBD1. Per germline, CDR1 MNHNY and CDR2 SVGAGI (reference sequence). Unmatched junction bases numbered 3, after V lost 6 bases and J lost 2 bases. The CDR3 is made up of 13 amino acids. The CDR3 bases are TGTGCCAGCAGACGGGGACAGCAAGAGACCCAGTACTTC. As protein: CASRRGQQETQYF.

This clone was seen only a few times. This chain joins TRBV19 and TRBJ1-2; D is possibly TRBD1 (5 bases). The CDR3 totals 14 residues. Germline CDR1 and CDR2: LNHDA and SQIVND (reference sequence). The V and J ends lost 5 bases and 3 bases respectively, with 13 bases between them. The CDR3 is CASSSGGGYYGYTF. The CDR3 DNA is TGTGCCAGTAGTTCCGGCGGGGGGTACTATGGCTACACCTTC.

The chain combines TRBV7-9 with TRBJ1-2; the D is unclear. V lost 5 bases to trimming and J lost 5 bases, with 12 bases between them. Germline CDR1 SEHNR, CDR2 FQNEAQ (reference sequence). The CDR3 is made up of 13 amino acids. The CDR3 DNA sequence: TGTGCCAGCAGCCAGAGGGCCGAATATGGCTACACCTTC. Amino acid sequence: CASSQRAEYGYTF.

This chain uses TRBV19 with TRBJ1-3, with D perhaps TRBD1 (5 bases). The CDR3 contains 16 residues. Germline V CDR1 and CDR2: LNHDA, SQIVND (reference sequence). V gave up 3 bases and J gave up 1 base, with 13 bases separating them. The DNA of the CDR3 is TGTGCCAGTAGTATCGGCAGGGTAAATTCTGGAAACACCATATATTTT. Its protein is CASSIGRVNSGNTIYF.

V gene TRBV7-2 combines with J gene TRBJ1-6; D gene unclear. The germline V and J ends were trimmed by 1 base and 7 bases, with 11 bases remaining between them. Germline V gives CDR1 SGHTA, CDR2 FQGNSA. This CDR3 contains 15 residues. The CDR3: CASSLDALTNSPLHF. The CDR3 bases are TGTGCCAGCAGCTTAGATGCCCTGACAAATTCACCCCTCCACTTT.

This chain joins TRBV5-5 and TRBJ2-7, with D maybe TRBD1 (6 bases). Per the germline V gene, CDR1 is SGHKS and CDR2 is YYEKEE (reference sequence). This CDR3 comprises 12 residues. V dropped 4 bases and J dropped 9 bases, with 14 bases sitting between them. The CDR3 region is CASSTHQGLQYV. The CDR3 coding sequence is TGTGCCAGCAGCACCCACCAGGGGTTGCAGTACGTC.

The rearrangement links TRBV9 to TRBJ2-7; 9 bases fit TRBD1. After removal of 3 bases from V and 13 bases from J, the junction contained 8 bases not matched to a gene. The CDR3 has 12 amino acids. Germline CDR1 reads SGDLS; CDR2 reads YYNGEE. In DNA, the CDR3 is TGTGCCAGCAGCGCCTGGACAGGGGCCTTATACTTC. It translates to CASSAWTGALYF. The whole variable domain, remainder taken from reference TRBV9 and TRBJ2-7, is DSGVTQTPKHLITATGQRVTLRCSPRSGDLSVYWYQQSLDQGLQFLIQYYNGEERAKGNILERFSAQQFPDLHSELNLSSLELGDSALYFCASSAWTGALYFGPGTRLTVT.

The J gene is TRBJ1-1, the V gene TRBV7-9; 7 bases are shared with TRBD1. J lost 0 bases, V lost 5 bases, and 3 bases had no gene match. There are 14 residues in the CDR3. Germline assignment: CDR1 SEHNR and CDR2 FQNEAQ (reference sequence). In DNA form, the CDR3 reads TGTGCCAGCAGCAAGGGGGCGATGAACACTGAAGCTTTCTTT. This sequence encodes CASSKGAMNTEAFF. The variable domain in full, completed from reference TRBV7-9 and TRBJ1-1, reads DTGVSQNPRHKITKRGQNVTFRCDPISEHNRLYWYRQTLGQGPEFLTYFQNEAQLEKSRLLSDRFSAERPKGSFSTLEIQRTEQGDSAMYLCASSKGAMNTEAFFGQGTRLTVV.

CDR3: CAWSVQDDTEAFF. CDR3 nucleotide sequence: TGTGCCTGGAGTGTACAGGACGACACTGAAGCTTTCTTT. The rearrangement joins TRBV30 to TRBJ1-1, with D tentatively TRBD1 (5 bases). CDR3 size: 13 residues. V shed 0 bases and J shed 3 bases, with 8 bases lying between them. CDR1 and CDR2 from the germline V gene are GTSNPN and SVGIG (reference sequence). Drawing the rest from reference TRBV30 and TRBJ1-1, the complete variable domain is SQTIHQWPATLVQPVGSPLSLECTVEGTSNPNLYWYRQAAGRGLQLLFYSVGIGQISSEVPQNLSASRPQDRQFILSSKKLLLSDSGFYLCAWSVQDDTEAFFGQGTRLTVV.

This sequence joins TRBV18 and TRBJ2-7, with TRBD1 as a possible D gene (5 bases). CDR1 KGHSH and CDR2 LQKENI come from the germline V gene. CDR3 length: 14 amino acids. With 1 base removed from V and 1 base from J, the gap between germline ends came to 8 bases. The DNA for the CDR3 is TGTGCCAGCTCACCACAAAGGGGATCCTACGAGCAGTACTTC. Encoded protein: CASSPQRGSYEQYF.

This chain links TRBV7-9 with TRBJ2-7; TRBD2 is a possible D gene (6 bases). V was clipped by 0 bases and J by 5 bases, with 17 bases between them. In germline, CDR1 is SEHNR, CDR2 FQNEAQ (reference sequence). The CDR3 covers 16 residues. CDR3 residues: CASSLARRGEGDEQYF. CDR3 in DNA: TGTGCCAGCAGCTTAGCGCGGAGGGGAGAAGGGGACGAGCAGTACTTC.